The text below deals with one T cell receptor (beta chain). V gave up 1 base and J gave up 4 bases; unmatched junction bases: 8. The CDR3 spans 16 residues. Germline V gene lookup returns CDR1 SEHNR and CDR2 FQNEAQ (reference sequence). In the source study's methods: Using reference gene primer amplification, nucleated cell counts were estimated. Assay used: immunoSEQ multiplex PCR; TCRdb lists only in-frame clones, some missing. V and J calls and clone size follow that table, whereas D and trimming were derived from the DNA. The sample lists hundreds of thousands of clones, approximately 90% occurring once. The data derive from a study of blood T cell repertoires in COVID-19. Background on the study: Collection of acute and convalescent COVID-19 samples took place in the United States, Italy and Spain. The analysed material was cDNA or gDNA that came from T cells, B-cell-depleted T cells, or PBMCs.

This receptor was obtained from a woman between 18 and 29 years old who had recovered from COVID-19. Sequencing was carried out using peripheral blood. The chain employs TRBV7-9 and TRBJ1-2, with 8 nucleotides matching TRBD1. CDR3 protein: CASSLGQGAFPYGYTF. CDR3 DNA: TGTGCCAGCAGCTTAGGTCAGGGGGCGTTTCCCTATGGCTACACCTTC. The variable domain in full, with the rest retrieved from reference TRBV7-9 and TRBJ1-2, is DTGVSQNPRHKITKRGQNVTFRCDPISEHNRLYWYRQTLGQGPEFLTYFQNEAQLEKSRLLSDRFSAERPKGSFSTLEIQRTEQGDSAMYLCASSLGQGAFPYGYTFGSGTRLTVV.